A single sample gave rise to the 20 T cell receptor beta chains below, sequenced in a study of identical twins. Each CDR3 protein is one row after TCRdb ran MiXCR on the 5' RACE reads. The sample gives under 300,000 distinct CDR3 sequences, more than 12% of which show up once; 8.8% is in the top ten. Specimen: memory (CD45RO+) T cells sorted from blood. These receptors were collected from a woman aged 18-35 years in good health.

This clonotype showed up many times. The chain carries TRBV12-5 and TRBJ1-5, with D possibly matching TRBD1 (6 bases). Germline assignment: CDR1 LGHNT and CDR2 FRNRAP. The CDR3 is made up of 15 amino acids. V shed 1 base and J shed 9 bases, with 16 bases lying between them. This CDR3 is CASGLASGGQGPQHF. CDR3 sequence (DNA): TGTGCTAGTGGTTTGGCATCGGGGGGGCAGGGGCCCCAGCATTTT.

J is TRBJ1-3 and V is TRBV3-1; no clear D gene. CDR3 length: 15 residues. Germline CDR1 and CDR2: LGHDT and YNNKEL (reference sequence). V was clipped by 4 bases and J by 0 bases, with 10 bases between them. The CDR3 region is CASSRQLYSGNTIYF. In DNA form, the CDR3 reads TGTGCCAGCAGCCGCCAGTTATACTCTGGAAACACCATATATTTT.

This chain links TRBV7-6 with TRBJ2-7; D is uncertain. The CDR3 spans 15 residues. Germline loops: CDR1 SGHVS, CDR2 FNYEAQ. V lost 3 bases to trimming and J lost 6 bases, with 18 bases between them. The CDR3: CASSFLFLGSREQYF. The CDR3 DNA is TGTGCCAGCAGCTTTTTGTTTTTGGGGTCGCGCGAGCAGTACTTC.

V gene TRBV7-2 combines with J gene TRBJ2-7, with D uncertain. The CDR3 totals 14 residues. CDR1 and CDR2 (germline): SGHTA, FQGNSA. Trimming took 3 bases from V and 6 from J, leaving 15 bases between them. The CDR3 coding sequence is TGTGCCAGCAGCTTCGGGTTTAGAGTAGGCGAGCAGTACTTC. As protein: CASSFGFRVGEQYF.

This clonotype showed up just a few times. CDR3 sequence (DNA): TGCGCCAGCAGCGTAGACATCGCTGGGGAGCTGTTTTTT. Its protein product is CASSVDIAGELFF. This rearrangement joins TRBV5-1 to TRBJ2-2; D unresolved. The germline V gene encodes CDR1 SGHRS and CDR2 YFSETQ. The CDR3 has 13 amino acids. The V end was cut by 4 bases, the J end by 8 bases, with 12 bases between. Full variable domain (rest looked up from reference TRBV5-1 and TRBJ2-2): KAGVTQTPRYLIKTRGQQVTLSCSPISGHRSVSWYQQTPGQGLQFLFEYFSETQRNKGNFPGRFSGRQFSNSRSEMNVSTLELGDSALYLCASSVDIAGELFFGEGSRLTVL.

This clonotype has just a few counts. V is TRBV11-3 and J is TRBJ2-7; D gene ambiguous. Germline CDR1 reads SGHNT; CDR2 reads YENEEA. With 5 bases removed from V and 7 bases from J, the gap between germline ends came to 15 bases. The CDR3 contains 13 residues. CDR3 DNA: TGTGCCAGCAGCCTCGCCGTGGCTCGTGAGCAGTACTTC. This sequence encodes CASSLAVAREQYF.

The chain is built from TRBV7-8 and TRBJ2-1; a weak D match, TRBD2 (5 bases). V was cut by 2 bases and J by 5 bases, with 13 bases left in between. The length of the CDR3 is 15 residues. Germline lookup yields CDR1 SGHVS and CDR2 FQNEAQ. The CDR3 loop is CASSLILAAHNEQFF. CDR3 nucleotides: TGTGCCAGCAGCTTAATCCTAGCCGCCCACAATGAGCAGTTCTTC.

The chain carries TRBV9 and TRBJ2-1, with D perhaps matching TRBD2 (6 bases). Germline V gives CDR1 SGDLS, CDR2 YYNGEE. Trimming left V 2 bases short and J 0 bases short, with 18 bases between. The CDR3 is made up of 18 amino acids. Here the CDR3 reads CASSVEVPGLSSYNEQFF. DNA for the CDR3: TGTGCCAGCAGCGTCGAGGTTCCGGGACTCAGCTCCTACAATGAGCAGTTCTTC.

The gene calls are TRBV5-1 and TRBJ1-1; 9 bases map to TRBD1. The CDR3 runs to 15 residues. Looked up from germline, CDR1 is SGHRS and CDR2 is YFSETQ. V was clipped by 5 bases and J by 0 bases; unmatched bases: 5. Written as DNA, the CDR3 is TGCGCCAGCAGTTCTACAGGGGGCTTGAACACTGAAGCTTTCTTT. This encodes CASSSTGGLNTEAFF.

V gene TRBV3-1 combines with J gene TRBJ2-3; D is perhaps TRBD1 (6 bases). V was clipped by 5 bases and J by 2 bases, with 26 bases between them. CDR3 length equals 19 residues. Germline lookup yields CDR1 LGHDT and CDR2 YNNKEL (reference sequence). The CDR3: CASSNQLPGTRGYTDTQYF. The CDR3 coding sequence is TGTGCCAGCAGCAACCAGCTCCCCGGGACACGCGGATACACAGATACGCAGTATTTT.

There are a few counts of this clonotype. The chain links TRBV5-6 to TRBJ2-2; D uncertain. The germline V gene has CDR1 SGHDT and CDR2 YYEEEE. The CDR3 contains 14 residues. The germline V and J ends were trimmed by 1 base and 0 bases, with 4 bases remaining between them. CDR3 coding DNA: TGTGCCAGCAGCTTGATCCCGAACACCGGGGAGCTGTTTTTT. Its translation: CASSLIPNTGELFF.

This clonotype was found many times. The V gene is TRBV10-3, the J gene TRBJ2-3; no clear D gene. V dropped 6 bases and J dropped 5 bases, with 15 bases sitting between them. The CDR3 spans 14 residues. The V gene's germline CDR1 is ENHRY and CDR2 SYGVKD. CDR3 in DNA: TGTGCCATCAGCCCCCAAACGGTGTTAGATACGCAGTATTTT. This encodes CAISPQTVLDTQYF.

The chain links TRBV10-2 to TRBJ2-7; 8 positions match TRBD1. The V gene's germline CDR1 is WSHSY and CDR2 SAAADI. This CDR3 region has 15 residues. The V gene end was trimmed by 1 base and the J gene end by 1 base; junction bases not matched to a gene: 3. CDR3 bases: TGCGCCAGCAGTGAGTATAACAGGGGGTCCTACGAGCAGTACTTC. It translates to CASSEYNRGSYEQYF.

The gene calls are TRBV2 and TRBJ1-2; D is perhaps TRBD1 (5 bases). This CDR3 region has 12 residues. Trimming removed 3 bases at V and 7 bases at J, with 9 bases between. Per the germline V gene, CDR1 is SNHLY and CDR2 is FYNNEI. The DNA of the CDR3 is TGTGCCAGCAGTGATCAGGGTCGTGGCTACACCTTC. Translated: CASSDQGRGYTF.

This clonotype was detected a few times. The chain is built from TRBV9 and TRBJ1-1; possible D gene TRBD1, 5 bases. This CDR3 has 15 amino acids. V shed 0 bases and J shed 3 bases, with 12 bases lying between them. The V gene's germline CDR1 is SGDLS and CDR2 YYNGEE. CDR3 loop: CASSVGPVGDTEAFF. DNA of the CDR3: TGTGCCAGCAGCGTAGGGCCTGTGGGGGACACTGAAGCTTTCTTT.

The CDR3 DNA reads as TGTGCCAGCAGCAAGGCGTTAAAAGGGGAAGGGGAGACCGAGCAGTACTTC. Translation gives CASSKALKGEGETEQYF. The gene calls are TRBV21-1 and TRBJ2-7; the table's D call, TRBD1, has no DNA check behind it. TRBV21-1 is deemed a pseudogene. The CDR3 sequence is 17 residues long.

This clonotype was seen more than once but under ten times. Mismatch with germline at one junction end may stem from a read error. J is TRBJ1-2 and V is TRBV9, with TRBD1 identical over 8 bases. Per germline, CDR1 SGDLS and CDR2 YYNGEE. The CDR3 runs 14 residues. The CDR3 region has the DNA TGTGCCAGCAGCCCAGGGACAGGCTTCTCGGTCAAGGTCTTC. Encoded protein: CASSPGTGFSVKVF.

Regarding this clonotype: One junction end does not reproduce the germline sequence, and a read error may be involved. The CDR3, as DNA: TGTGCCAGCAGCAATCCATCGGGACAGGGCACATATACGCAGTATTTT. Its translation: CASSNPSGQGTYTQYF. The chain combines TRBV5-4 with TRBJ2-3, with TRBD1 matching 9 bases. This CDR3 has 16 amino acids. From germline, CDR1 is SGHNT and CDR2 YYREEE (reference sequence). The whole variable domain, filled in from reference TRBV5-4 and TRBJ2-3, reads ETGVTQSPTHLIKTRGQQVTLRCSSQSGHNTVSWYQQALGQGPQFIFQYYREEENGRGNFPPRFSGLQFPNYSSELNVNALELDDSALYLCASSNPSGQGTYTQYFGPGTRLTVL.

J is TRBJ1-6 and V is TRBV3-1; D ambiguous. Looked up from germline, CDR1 is LGHDT and CDR2 is YNNKEL (reference sequence). The CDR3 length is 15 residues. V was cut by 1 base and J by 6 bases, with 10 bases left in between. The chain's CDR3 is CASSQGPGGNSPLHF. The CDR3 coding sequence is TGTGCCAGCAGCCAAGGGCCTGGCGGTAATTCACCCCTCCACTTT.

This chain uses TRBV5-6 with TRBJ1-5; tentative D call: TRBD1 (5 bases). The CDR3 spans 14 residues. Germline assignment: CDR1 SGHDT and CDR2 YYEEEE. V lost 0 bases to trimming and J lost 4 bases, with 8 bases between them. CDR3 residues: CASSLVGTNQPQHF. The CDR3 nucleotides are TGTGCCAGCAGCTTGGTGGGGACGAATCAGCCCCAGCATTTT. Full variable domain (remainder filled in from reference TRBV5-6 and TRBJ1-5): DAGVTQSPTHLIKTRGQQVTLRCSPKSGHDTVSWYQQALGQGPQFIFQYYEEEERQRGNFPDRFSGHQFPNYSSELNVNALLLGDSALYLCASSLVGTNQPQHFGDGTRLSIL.